The T cell receptor (beta chain) under discussion was sequenced for a study of Ad26.COV2.S vaccination and SARS-CoV-2 variants. TCRdb's table, derived via immunoSEQ multiplex PCR, lists solely in-frame clones and lacks some. The sample shows 250,000 to 300,000 clones, 80% to 90% of them seen only once. Regarding treatment: some 20 received Ad26.COV2.S at low or high dose, single or two shots; several received placebo; per-sample allocation not given. It was on day 63 after the first vaccine or placebo injection that samples were taken. V was trimmed by 7 bases and J by 0 bases, leaving 10 bases between them. CDR3 length: 14 amino acids. CDR1 and CDR2 (germline): SGHRS, YFSETQ.

The source of this sequence is a person aged 18-65 years who received the Ad26.COV2.S COVID-19 vaccine or a placebo. This sample comprised peripheral blood, obtained in a trial of Ad26.COV2.S vaccine versus placebo. The rearrangement joins TRBV5-1 to TRBJ1-4, with D hard to call. The CDR3 coding sequence is TGCGCCAGCGGCCAAGGTGCAACTAATGAAAAACTGTTTTTT. This encodes CASGQGATNEKLFF.